This T cell receptor beta chain was profiled in a study of cytomegalovirus exposure and HLA in healthy donors. PCR amplification relied on 60 Vbeta primers (plus 13 Jbeta primers). Profiling relied on immunoSEQ multiplex PCR, and the TCRdb table lists in-frame clones only, not all of them. The profile shows about 190,000 clones, approximately 84% of them singletons. V was trimmed by 2 bases and J by 1 base, leaving 8 bases between them. Per the germline V gene, CDR1 is SGHTA and CDR2 is FQGNSA. The CDR3 runs to 15 residues. V gene TRBV7-2 combines with J gene TRBJ2-2; D unclear. Input material: PBMCs. The sequence was collected from a man aged 50 to 60 in good health and CMV-seronegative. For the CDR3, the DNA is TGTGCCAGCAGCTTAAGACCAGGGAACACCGGGGAGCTGTTTTTT. Its protein is CASSLRPGNTGELFF.